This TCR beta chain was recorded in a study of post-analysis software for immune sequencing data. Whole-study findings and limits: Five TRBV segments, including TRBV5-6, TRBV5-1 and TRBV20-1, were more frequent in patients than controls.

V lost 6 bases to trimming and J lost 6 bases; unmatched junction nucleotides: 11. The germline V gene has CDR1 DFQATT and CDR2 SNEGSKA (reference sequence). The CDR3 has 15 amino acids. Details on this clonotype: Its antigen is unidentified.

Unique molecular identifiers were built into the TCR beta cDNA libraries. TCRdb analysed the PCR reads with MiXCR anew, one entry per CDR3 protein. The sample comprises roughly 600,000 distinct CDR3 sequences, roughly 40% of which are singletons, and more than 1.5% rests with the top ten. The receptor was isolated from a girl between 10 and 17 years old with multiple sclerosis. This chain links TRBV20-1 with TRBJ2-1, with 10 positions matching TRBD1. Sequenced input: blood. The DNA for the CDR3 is TGCAGTGCAGCGGACAGGGGGTGGGCAGGCAATGAGCAGTTCTTC. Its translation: CSAADRGWAGNEQFF.